Listed below are T cell receptor beta chains from one sample, sequenced in a study of cytomegalovirus exposure and HLA in healthy donors. Sequencing was performed with immunoSEQ multiplex PCR; in TCRdb, only in-frame clones are kept and a portion is missing. The table lists about 110,000 clones, 76% of them singletons. Sequencing was performed on PBMCs. The receptors here all came from a woman aged 50 to 65 in good health and CMV-seropositive. CDR3s include the opening cysteine and the closing phenylalanine or tryptophan.

CDR3 | V
CASSPGQGVQETQYF | TRBV5-5
CATSRGTRTVQSSYEQYF | TRBV15
CASSRDRGEKLFF | TRBV19
CASSPRGVGNTEAFF | TRBV19
CASSPDRTNVLTF | TRBV18
CASSILAGGDTQYF | TRBV19
CASSPGQGDGYTF | TRBV6-6
CASSPLGTGGYEQYF | TRBV18
CASSVDSTATGELFF | TRBV9
CASRPGTSGDNEQFF | TRBV7-9
CASSQGTGELFF | TRBV21-1
CASSYGGGGRETQYF | TRBV6-6
CASSLRQGFADTQYF | TRBV4-1
CASLPGVYNEQFF | TRBV7-3
CASSLARRLAGAYNEQFF | TRBV7-7
CASSFGGSSGANVLTF | TRBV5-4
CASSSGGTSTDTQYF | TRBV5-4
CASSYSQGNYGYTF | TRBV6-5
CSVGRTSLSQETQYF | TRBV29-1
CASSYSKQAGYTF | TRBV6-5
CASRAPQGNQPQHF | TRBV19
CATSRVLTSGETQYF | TRBV15
CASSQDPRYEQYF | TRBV4-3
CASSARGAGTGELFF | TRBV7-3
CASILNSGTTVTDTQYF | TRBV2
CASSSSLGGRSPGNSPLHF | TRBV7-3
CASSLGQLYNSPLHF | TRBV11-1
CASSFGTPNTEAFF | TRBV5-1
CASSSPGGLYGYTF | TRBV27
CASWGWADSYEQYF | TRBV27
CASSPTEGDTQYF | TRBV27
CASSLVGAEGETQYF | TRBV7-3
CASSPGGGGFYNEQFF | TRBV18
CASSPGTGELFF | TRBV6-6
CAISVSQGSDEKLFF | TRBV10-3
CASSVGGTSGGARQYF | TRBV9
CASSERTRRAGELFF | TRBV2
CASSVEGGDAGTQYF | TRBV9
CASSPRIGGNQPQHF | TRBV11-2